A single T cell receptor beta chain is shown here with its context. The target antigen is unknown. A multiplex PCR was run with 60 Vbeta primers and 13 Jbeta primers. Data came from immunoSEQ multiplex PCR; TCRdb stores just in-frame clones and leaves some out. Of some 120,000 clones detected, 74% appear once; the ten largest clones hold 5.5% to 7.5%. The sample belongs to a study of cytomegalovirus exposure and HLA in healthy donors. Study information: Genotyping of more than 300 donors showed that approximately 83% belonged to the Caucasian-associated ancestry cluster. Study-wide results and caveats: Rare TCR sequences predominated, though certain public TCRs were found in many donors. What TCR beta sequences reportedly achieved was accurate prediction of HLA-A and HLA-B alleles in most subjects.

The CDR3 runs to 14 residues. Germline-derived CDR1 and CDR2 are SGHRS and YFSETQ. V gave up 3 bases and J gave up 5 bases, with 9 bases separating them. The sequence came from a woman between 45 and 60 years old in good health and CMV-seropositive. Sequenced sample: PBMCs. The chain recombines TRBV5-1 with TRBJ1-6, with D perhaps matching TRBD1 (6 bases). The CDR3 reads CASSSGDNNSPLHF. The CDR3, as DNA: TGCGCCAGCAGCTCCGGGGACAATAATTCACCCCTCCACTTT.